A single sample is the source of the 32 T cell receptor beta chains below, sequenced in a study of blood T cell repertoires in COVID-19. TCRdb's table, derived via immunoSEQ multiplex PCR, lists solely in-frame clones and lacks some. In the table there are roughly 390,000 clones, 80% to 90% of which are singletons. The sample taken for sequencing was peripheral blood. These receptors were collected from a woman aged 30 to 39 with COVID-19, enrolled during active disease.

This clone was recorded a few times. The genes are TRBV2 and TRBJ2-2; 12 nucleotides match TRBD1. With 9 bases clipped from V and 5 bases from J, the junction kept 4 bases outside the gene matches. This CDR3 region has 14 residues. Germline loops: CDR1 SNHLY, CDR2 FYNNEI. The CDR3 DNA follows: TGTGCCAGGGGACAGGGGGCGCGGACCGGGGAGCTGTTTTTT. Translated, it gives CARGQGARTGELFF.

The V gene is TRBV2, the J gene TRBJ2-7, with a possible D match to TRBD2 (5 bases). The germline V gene has CDR1 SNHLY and CDR2 FYNNEI. This CDR3 has 12 amino acids. The germline V and J ends were trimmed by 7 bases and 2 bases, with 9 bases remaining between them. The CDR3 coding sequence is TGTGCCAGCAAGGGAGCCGCCTACGAGCAGTACTTC. It is translated as CASKGAAYEQYF.

The rearrangement links TRBV2 to TRBJ1-2; D uncertain. Germline V gives CDR1 SNHLY, CDR2 FYNNEI. CDR3 length: 15 residues. V lost 0 bases and J 8 bases, leaving 16 bases between the germline ends. The CDR3 reads CASSEARVNLRGYTF. The CDR3 nucleotides read TGTGCCAGCAGTGAAGCGAGGGTTAATCTGAGAGGCTACACCTTC.

This chain connects TRBV9 to TRBJ2-5; 7 bases are a match to TRBD2. Germline CDR1 SGDLS, CDR2 YYNGEE. The V and J ends lost 0 bases and 7 bases, in that order; junction bases with no gene match: 6. This CDR3 region has 14 residues. The CDR3 bases are TGTGCCAGCAGCGTAGTCGGCACGGGGGGGACCCAGTACTTC. Translation: CASSVVGTGGTQYF.

The rearrangement joins TRBV15 to TRBJ2-7, with a possible D match to TRBD2 (5 bases). The CDR3 covers 13 residues. Germline values: CDR1 LNHNV, CDR2 YYDKDF (reference sequence). Trimming pared 0 bases from V and 3 bases from J, leaving 6 bases between. The CDR3 coding sequence is TGTGCCACCAGCAGAGAAAGCGGCTACGAGCAGTACTTC. This sequence encodes CATSRESGYEQYF.

The J gene is TRBJ1-2, the V gene TRBV5-4; 11 nucleotides line up with TRBD1. This CDR3 is 15 amino acids long. V shed 3 bases and J 4 bases; nucleotides not matched to a gene: 5. Germline V CDR1 and CDR2: SGHNT, YYREEE (reference sequence). The CDR3 bases are TGTGCCAGCAGCTGGAGGACAGGGGGCCTCTATGGCTACACCTTC. The encoded protein is CASSWRTGGLYGYTF.

The CDR3 DNA follows: TGTGCCAGCAGCTTAGTACAGGCCCCGGTGGGGGAGCAGTACTTC. Its protein product is CASSLVQAPVGEQYF. The J gene is TRBJ2-7, the V gene TRBV7-9; D possibly corresponds to TRBD1 (5 bases). The CDR3 has 15 residues. Germline CDR1 reads SEHNR; CDR2 reads FQNEAQ (reference sequence). The ends were cut back, 1 base at V and 7 bases at J, with 17 bases in the middle.

V is TRBV7-2 and J is TRBJ1-2; 7 bases are a match to TRBD1. V shed 5 bases, J shed 7 bases, and the junction held 22 bases outside the gene matches. The CDR3 is 18 amino acids. Looked up from germline, CDR1 is SGHTA and CDR2 is FQGNSA. The chain's CDR3 is CASSINRDSRIGGSGYTF. DNA for the CDR3: TGTGCCAGCAGCATCAACCGGGACAGCCGGATAGGAGGATCTGGCTACACCTTC. The full variable domain, completed using reference TRBV7-2 and TRBJ1-2, is GAGVSQSPSNKVTEKGKDVELRCDPISGHTALYWYRQSLGQGLEFLIYFQGNSAPDKSGLPSDRFSAERTGGSVSTLTIQRTQQEDSAVYLCASSINRDSRIGGSGYTFGSGTRLTVV.

The rearrangement uses TRBV15 and TRBJ2-5, with a tentative D call TRBD2 (6 bases). CDR1 is LNHNV, CDR2 YYDKDF, per germline (reference sequence). The V end lost 5 bases, the J end lost 4 bases, and 17 bases lay between the germline ends. This CDR3 is built from 15 residues. CDR3 sequence (DNA): TGTGCCACCAGCGCAGAATTGGGACTCGGAGAGACCCAGTACTTC. The encoded protein is CATSAELGLGETQYF.

CDR3 bases: TGTGCCTGGAGTGGGGGGCAGGGGGCGCAGGAGCAGTACTTC. This codes for CAWSGGQGAQEQYF. The chain carries TRBV30 and TRBJ2-7; 8 nucleotides match TRBD1. The J segment lost 7 bases and the V segment lost 1 base, leaving 9 bases of the junction unmatched. CDR1 is GTSNPN and CDR2 is SVGIG in the germline V gene (reference sequence). The CDR3 consists of 14 residues. Full variable domain (rest looked up from reference TRBV30 and TRBJ2-7): SQTIHQWPATLVQPVGSPLSLECTVEGTSNPNLYWYRQAAGRGLQLLFYSVGIGQISSEVPQNLSASRPQDRQFILSSKKLLLSDSGFYLCAWSGGQGAQEQYFGPGTRLTVT.

The genes are TRBV6-5 and TRBJ2-3; 8 nucleotides align to TRBD1. In germline, CDR1 is MNHEY, CDR2 SVGAGI. V dropped 7 bases and J dropped 0; count of bases not matched to a gene: 6. The CDR3 is 15 residues long. The CDR3 loop reads CASTLTGASTDTQYF. CDR3 DNA sequence: TGTGCCAGCACCCTGACAGGGGCGAGCACAGATACGCAGTATTTT.

V usage is TRBV5-8 and J usage is TRBJ1-4, with TRBD1 matching 7 bases. Germline V gene data show CDR1 as SGHTS and CDR2 as YDEGEE. Unmatched junction bases numbered 7, after V lost 0 bases and J lost 8 bases. The CDR3 spans 15 residues. CDR3 amino acids: CASSLGRTGFEKLFF. The CDR3, as DNA: TGTGCCAGCAGCTTGGGAAGGACAGGTTTCGAAAAACTGTTTTTT.

The chain employs TRBV30 and TRBJ1-6, with 9 bases that match TRBD1. V gave up 4 bases and J gave up 7 bases; unmatched junction bases: 11. Germline assignment: CDR1 GTSNPN and CDR2 SVGIG (reference sequence). The CDR3 consists of 16 residues. The CDR3 loop reads CAWTDLGQGWNSPLHF. CDR3 nucleotide sequence: TGTGCCTGGACGGATTTAGGACAGGGGTGGAATTCACCCCTCCACTTT.

CDR3 coding DNA: TGTGCCAGCAGCCAAGATGGCAGCGGGAGACTCGCCCGTGGCACAGATACGCAGTATTTT. It encodes CASSQDGSGRLARGTDTQYF. The V gene is TRBV4-2, the J gene TRBJ2-3, with TRBD2 matching over 8 bases. The germline V gene encodes CDR1 LGHNA and CDR2 YNFKEQ. With 0 bases clipped from V and 1 base from J, the junction kept 15 bases outside the gene matches. The CDR3 has 20 amino acids.

The V call is TRBV4-1, the J call TRBJ1-1; no definite D call. The CDR3 is 15 residues long. Trimming left V 2 bases short and J 0 bases short, with 10 bases between. Germline V gives CDR1 MGHRA, CDR2 YSYEKL. CDR3 sequence reads: CASSQYGGLNTEAFF. The CDR3 DNA reads as TGCGCCAGCAGCCAATACGGAGGGTTGAACACTGAAGCTTTCTTT.

This clone was seen once. The rearrangement joins TRBV28 to TRBJ2-5; 7 bases line up with TRBD2. This CDR3 comprises 14 residues. From germline, CDR1 is MDHEN and CDR2 SYDVKM. V gave up 3 bases and J gave up 3 bases; unmatched junction bases: 4. CDR3 coding DNA: TGTGCCAGCAGTTTCGAGCGGGGCAAAGAGACCCAGTACTTC. Encoded protein: CASSFERGKETQYF.

The genes are TRBV9 and TRBJ1-3; TRBD1 is a possible D gene (5 bases). V was shortened by 2 bases and J by 0 bases, with 12 bases between the two germline ends. Germline V gives CDR1 SGDLS, CDR2 YYNGEE. The CDR3 contains 16 residues. The CDR3 DNA reads as TGTGCCAGCAGCGTGGGGTCAGGGTCCTCTGGAAACACCATATATTTT. It codes for CASSVGSGSSGNTIYF.

This chain joins TRBV3-1 (or the pseudogene TRBV3-2) and TRBJ1-2; TRBD1 might be the D (5 bases). This CDR3 is built from 15 residues. The germline V gene has CDR1 LGHDT and CDR2 YNNKEL (reference sequence). V was cut by 5 bases and J by 4 bases, with 17 bases left in between. CDR3 region: CASSATSRASYGYTF. CDR3 DNA sequence: TGTGCCAGCAGCGCTACCTCCAGGGCCAGCTATGGCTACACCTTC.

The chain combines TRBV19 with TRBJ1-5; D possibly corresponds to TRBD1 (5 bases). The germline CDR1 and CDR2 sequences are LNHDA and SQIVND (reference sequence). The CDR3 contains 17 residues. The germline V and J ends were trimmed by 2 bases and 7 bases, with 21 bases remaining between them. CDR3 sequence reads: CASSISPGLRGEQPQHF. CDR3 DNA: TGTGCCAGTAGTATAAGTCCGGGACTCCGAGGGGAACAGCCCCAGCATTTT.

The chain joins TRBV9 to TRBJ2-3; D perhaps matches TRBD2 (6 bases). Germline assignment: CDR1 SGDLS and CDR2 YYNGEE. Trimming shortened V by 2 bases and J by 2 bases, and 21 bases separated the two germline ends. The length of the CDR3 is 18 residues. The CDR3 DNA is TGTGCCAGCAGCGTTTCGGGTGGCCTCGGAGGGGCCACAGATACGCAGTATTTT. Encoded protein: CASSVSGGLGGATDTQYF.

This rearrangement joins TRBV12-3 or TRBV12-4 to TRBJ1-2, with D possibly matching TRBD1 (5 bases). V gave up 3 bases and J gave up 10 bases, with 15 bases separating them. CDR3 length: 13 residues. The CDR3 DNA follows: TGTGCCAGCAGTTTGGACATCCTAGGGGACTACACCTTC. Translated: CASSLDILGDYTF.

Regarding this clone: Within the sample, other DNA sequences also encode this same CDR3. The chain carries TRBV27 and TRBJ1-5, with D hard to call. The CDR3 is made up of 15 amino acids. Trimming took off 6 bases at V and 0 bases at J, with 12 bases between the two ends. The germline CDR1 and CDR2 sequences are MNHEY and SMNVEV (reference sequence). The CDR3 loop is CASSPNSYSNQPQHF. The CDR3 DNA reads as TGTGCCAGCAGCCCTAACTCTTATAGCAATCAGCCCCAGCATTTT.

This chain connects TRBV5-1 to TRBJ1-2, with D possibly TRBD1 on 6 matching bases. CDR1 SGHRS and CDR2 YFSETQ come from the germline V gene. CDR3 length equals 14 residues. Trimming took off 4 bases at V and 4 bases at J, with 14 bases between the two ends. The CDR3 here is CASSEQGRGYGYTF. The CDR3 DNA follows: TGCGCCAGCAGCGAGCAGGGGCGAGGCTATGGCTACACCTTC.

The chain carries TRBV10-3 and TRBJ2-1; 9 bases fit TRBD2. The CDR3 covers 17 residues. V was pared by 6 bases and J by 1 base, with 10 bases of the junction left unmatched. CDR1 and CDR2 (germline): ENHRY, SYGVKD. The CDR3 sequence is CAISVRAGGTSYNEQFF. The CDR3 DNA sequence: TGTGCCATCAGCGTTCGAGCGGGAGGAACGTCCTACAATGAGCAGTTCTTC.

The rearrangement uses TRBV7-9 and TRBJ1-5; the match to TRBD1 covers 10 bases. The CDR3 extends over 16 amino acids. Germline-derived CDR1 and CDR2 are SEHNR and FQNEAQ (reference sequence). The V gene end was trimmed by 6 bases and the J gene end by 0 bases; junction bases not matched to a gene: 5. CDR3 amino acids: CASSPDRGYSNQPQHF. As DNA, the CDR3 is TGTGCCAGCAGTCCGGACAGGGGGTATAGCAATCAGCCCCAGCATTTT.

The rearrangement uses TRBV28 and TRBJ2-3; 9 bases map to TRBD1. Germline trimming cut 5 bases from V and 2 bases from J; bases unmatched to any gene: 5. CDR3 size: 15 residues. The germline V gene has CDR1 MDHEN and CDR2 SYDVKM. The CDR3 bases are TGTGCCAGCAGTCTCGGGACAGGGCCCACAGATACGCAGTATTTT. It specifies CASSLGTGPTDTQYF. Looking up the rest from reference TRBV28 and TRBJ2-3 gives the full variable domain: DVKVTQSSRYLVKRTGEKVFLECVQDMDHENMFWYRQDPGLGLRLIYFSYDVKMKEKGDIPEGYSVSREKKERFSLILESASTNQTSMYLCASSLGTGPTDTQYFGPGTRLTVL.

The chain uses TRBV27 and TRBJ2-1; D is uncertain. The V and J ends lost 3 bases and 2 bases respectively, with 5 bases between them. From germline, CDR1 is MNHEY and CDR2 SMNVEV (reference sequence). The CDR3 is 13 amino acids. CDR3 DNA sequence: TGTGCCAGCAGTTTTGGGCCCTACAATGAGCAGTTCTTC. Protein sequence: CASSFGPYNEQFF.

J is TRBJ2-6 and V is TRBV19, with D maybe TRBD2 (5 bases). The ends were cut back, 3 bases at V and 0 bases at J, with 9 bases in the middle. The length of the CDR3 is 16 residues. Germline V gene data show CDR1 as LNHDA and CDR2 as SQIVND (reference sequence). This chain's CDR3 is CASSISGDSGANVLTF. CDR3 bases: TGTGCCAGTAGTATCTCCGGGGACTCTGGGGCCAACGTCCTGACTTTC.

This clone was detected only once. The V call is TRBV6-5, the J call TRBJ1-4; D is possibly TRBD1 (5 bases). From germline, CDR1 is MNHEY and CDR2 SVGAGI. V was trimmed by 4 bases and J by 8 bases, leaving 20 bases between them. The CDR3 length is 16 residues. The chain's CDR3 is CASSWRDPELGEKLFF. The CDR3 bases are TGTGCCAGCAGTTGGCGGGACCCGGAATTGGGCGAAAAACTGTTTTTT.

The J gene is TRBJ1-3, the V gene TRBV6-5; 8 bases agree with TRBD1. This CDR3 is 15 amino acids long. Germline CDR1 MNHEY, CDR2 SVGAGI. After removal of 6 bases from V and 4 bases from J, the junction contained 8 bases not matched to a gene. The CDR3 DNA is TGTGCCAGCAGGCAAGACAGGGGATTGGGAAACACCATATATTTT. This translates into CASRQDRGLGNTIYF.

The CDR3, as DNA: TGTGCCAGCAGCCAAGATATTGATACGCAGTATTTT. This gives the protein CASSQDIDTQYF. The chain uses TRBV3-1 (or the pseudogene TRBV3-2) and TRBJ2-3, with D unclear. Germline V CDR1 and CDR2: LGHDT, YNNKEL (reference sequence). V lost 0 bases, J lost 6 bases, and 4 bases lay in between. The CDR3 runs to 12 residues.

CDR3 sequence (DNA): TGTGCCAGCAGTATACAGCGGGGCCAGGGGGAGCAGTTCTTC. Its translation is CASSIQRGQGEQFF. The chain recombines TRBV6-5 with TRBJ2-1, with TRBD2 as a possible D gene (7 bases). This CDR3 is built from 14 residues. Germline-derived CDR1 and CDR2 are MNHEY and SVGAGI. Trimming took 5 bases from V and 10 from J, leaving 18 bases between them.